The entry that follows covers one T cell receptor (beta chain) sequence. This record belongs to a study of blood T cells in healthy people across ages. PCR was performed a second time for about 7 to 12 cycles using a sample-barcoded 5' primer and a J-beta primer mix. One entry per CDR3 protein results from TCRdb running MiXCR on the 5' RACE reads. The table records roughly 500,000 distinct CDR3 sequences, under 30% of them present only once. Germline assignment: CDR1 MGHDK and CDR2 SYGVNS. Trimming cost V 5 bases and J 4 bases, with 17 bases left between them. CDR3 length: 15 amino acids. This sample also appeared in a second study, on T cells of mothers and their children.

The sequenced sample consisted of blood. This chain links TRBV25-1 with TRBJ1-2; D is undetermined. The clonotype was recovered from a boy aged 5-17 years in good health. CDR3 coding DNA: TGTGCCAGCAGTTCGTCGGATCTATTGGGCTATGGCTACACCTTC. As protein: CASSSSDLLGYGYTF.